Presented here are 14 T cell receptor beta chains from one specimen sequenced in a study of cytomegalovirus exposure and HLA in healthy donors. Primers for the PCR totalled 60 Vbeta and 13 Jbeta. Repertoires were generated with immunoSEQ multiplex PCR, while TCRdb's copy carries only in-frame clones and drops some. The sample comprises fewer than 150,000 clones, 85% of which are singletons, and approximately 6.4% rests with the top ten. Specimen: PBMCs. The receptors here all came from a woman aged 25 to 45 in good health and CMV-seropositive.

This clone has a single count. This chain uses TRBV28 with TRBJ2-1; the match to TRBD1 covers 9 bases. This CDR3 comprises 16 residues. In germline, CDR1 is MDHEN, CDR2 SYDVKM. With V trimmed by 1 base and J by 6 bases, 7 bases remained unmatched. The CDR3 reads CASSLFGQGRSNEQFF. CDR3 DNA: TGTGCCAGCAGTTTATTTGGACAGGGGAGGAGCAATGAGCAGTTCTTC.

The rearrangement joins TRBV27 to TRBJ2-7, with D possibly matching TRBD2 (6 bases). The V end was cut by 4 bases, the J end by 3 bases, with 16 bases between. Germline V gene lookup returns CDR1 MNHEY and CDR2 SMNVEV (reference sequence). CDR3 length: 15 amino acids. Here the CDR3 reads CASSWGFVGGYEQYF. CDR3 coding DNA: TGTGCCAGCAGTTGGGGCTTTGTCGGGGGCTACGAGCAGTACTTC.

V is TRBV5-1 and J is TRBJ2-5, with 13 bases fitting TRBD2. From germline, CDR1 is SGHRS and CDR2 YFSETQ. With 0 bases clipped from V and 3 bases from J, the junction kept 5 bases outside the gene matches. The CDR3 length is 17 residues. DNA of the CDR3: TGCGCCAGCAGCTTGGGCGGACTAGCGGGGGTAAAAGAGACCCAGTACTTC. It translates to CASSLGGLAGVKETQYF.

The V call is TRBV9, the J call TRBJ1-1; D uncertain. Germline lookup yields CDR1 SGDLS and CDR2 YYNGEE. CDR3 length equals 13 residues. V was shortened by 4 bases and J by 0 bases, with 7 bases between the two germline ends. CDR3: CASSILVNTEAFF. In DNA, the CDR3 is TGTGCCAGCAGCATACTAGTGAACACTGAAGCTTTCTTT.

This chain joins TRBV5-6 and TRBJ1-5, with TRBD1 identical over 7 bases. Germline trimming cut 4 bases from V and 7 bases from J; bases unmatched to any gene: 8. CDR1 and CDR2 (germline): SGHDT, YYEEEE. The CDR3 is 14 amino acids. The CDR3 sequence is CASSLGTVGQPQHF. The CDR3 DNA reads as TGTGCCAGCAGCCTAGGGACAGTTGGCCAGCCCCAGCATTTT.

The V call is TRBV2, the J call TRBJ2-1; D may be TRBD2 (6 bases). V was pared by 5 bases and J by 9 bases, with 14 bases between. Germline assignment: CDR1 SNHLY and CDR2 FYNNEI. The CDR3 sequence is 13 residues long. CDR3 sequence reads: CASSSGVASEQFF. As DNA, the CDR3 is TGTGCCAGCAGTTCGGGAGTAGCGAGTGAGCAGTTCTTC.

The chain is built from TRBV4-1 and TRBJ2-1; TRBD2 aligns across 7 bases. The trim removed 6 bases at V and 2 bases at J, leaving 7 bases unmatched. The CDR3 contains 15 residues. Germline lookup yields CDR1 MGHRA and CDR2 YSYEKL. CDR3 sequence (DNA): TGCGCCAGCAGAGGGAGCGGGGCCCCCTACAATGAGCAGTTCTTC. It is translated as CASRGSGAPYNEQFF.

As regards this clone: The junction departs from germline at one end; a sequencing error may be responsible. CDR3 residues: CASSIQGAKNYVYTF. The CDR3, as DNA: TGTGCCAGCAGCATACAGGGGGCGAAGAACTATGTCTACACCTTC. The chain uses TRBV7-9 and TRBJ1-2; 9 positions agree with TRBD1. This CDR3 has 15 amino acids. CDR1 and CDR2 (germline): SEHNR, FQNEAQ (reference sequence).

This sequence joins TRBV25-1 and TRBJ1-3, with D possibly TRBD1 on 6 matching bases. The CDR3 extends over 13 amino acids. Trimming took off 1 base at V and 8 bases at J, with 9 bases between the two ends. From germline, CDR1 is MGHDK and CDR2 SYGVNS. The CDR3 loop is CASSESGVHTIYF. CDR3 bases: TGTGCCAGCAGTGAATCAGGGGTCCACACCATATATTTT.

The chain is built from TRBV7-2 and TRBJ2-2, with D possibly TRBD1 on 6 matching bases. From germline, CDR1 is SGHTA and CDR2 FQGNSA. CDR3 length: 15 amino acids. V lost 3 bases and J 2 bases, leaving 10 bases between the germline ends. The CDR3 loop reads CASSLGQINTGELFF. CDR3 nucleotides: TGTGCCAGCAGCTTGGGACAAATAAACACCGGGGAGCTGTTTTTT.

The genes are TRBV30 and TRBJ2-2, with 8 positions matching TRBD2. The germline V gene has CDR1 GTSNPN and CDR2 SVGIG (reference sequence). This CDR3 spans 18 amino acids. J gave up 7 bases and V 0 bases, and 16 bases lay outside the gene matches. CDR3 nucleotide sequence: TGTGCCTGGAGTGTACTCGCTGGCGGGACTAGTGGTATCGGGGAGCTGTTTTTT. Its protein product is CAWSVLAGGTSGIGELFF.

This rearrangement joins TRBV10-2 to TRBJ2-3, with TRBD2 matching over 7 bases. Germline CDR1 WSHSY, CDR2 SAAADI. The CDR3 contains 13 residues. The V gene end was trimmed by 10 bases and the J gene end by 9 bases; junction bases not matched to a gene: 13. In nucleotides, the CDR3 is TGCGCCACCTACAGCGGGACTTCAGGCACGCAGTATTTT. Translated: CATYSGTSGTQYF.

The chain carries TRBV19 and TRBJ2-7, with a weak D call TRBD1 (6 bases). The CDR3 runs to 14 residues. Germline values: CDR1 LNHDA, CDR2 SQIVND (reference sequence). Between the trimmed V and J ends, which lost 3 bases and 7 bases, there was a span of 16 bases. CDR3 sequence (DNA): TGTGCCAGTAGTATGTCCCAGACAGGCGGGGAGCAGTACTTC. This gives the protein CASSMSQTGGEQYF.

V is TRBV9 and J is TRBJ2-5; 9 bases are a match to TRBD2. Germline V gene sequence: CDR1 SGDLS, CDR2 YYNGEE. V lost 4 bases, J lost 3 bases, and 10 bases stayed unmatched. CDR3 length equals 16 residues. CDR3 DNA sequence: TGTGCCAGCAGCACCTCTCGGACTAGCGTAAAAGAGACCCAGTACTTC. Residues: CASSTSRTSVKETQYF.